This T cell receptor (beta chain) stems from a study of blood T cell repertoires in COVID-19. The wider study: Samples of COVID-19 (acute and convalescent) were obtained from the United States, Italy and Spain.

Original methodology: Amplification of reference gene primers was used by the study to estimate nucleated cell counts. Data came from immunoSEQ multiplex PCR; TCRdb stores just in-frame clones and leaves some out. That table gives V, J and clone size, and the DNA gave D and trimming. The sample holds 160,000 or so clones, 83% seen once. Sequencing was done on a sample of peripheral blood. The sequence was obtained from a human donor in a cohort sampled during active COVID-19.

CDR3 amino acids: CASSLSGGTGEQYF. CDR3 coding DNA: TGTGCCAGCAGCTTAAGTGGCGGGACGGGGGAGCAGTACTTC. The rearrangement links TRBV7-2 to TRBJ2-7; D might be TRBD2 (6 bases). The CDR3 consists of 14 residues. V lost 2 bases and J 7 bases, leaving 15 bases between the germline ends. Germline V gene lookup returns CDR1 SGHTA and CDR2 FQGNSA.